Below, 11 T cell receptor beta chains from the same sample are listed, as sequenced in a study of shared clonotypes between healthy human individuals. Using immunoSEQ multiplex PCR, the repertoire was profiled, and TCRdb retains in-frame clones only, with some absent. The data hold fewer than 1 million clones, with 90% to 97% observed a single time. CD45RO-negative CD8 cells positively selected for CCR7 made up the naive population, which excluded terminally differentiated effector memory CD45RA+ cells. The sequencing input was naive CD8+ T cells sorted from blood. These receptor sequences come from a man aged 30 to 39 in good health.

The gene calls are TRBV14 and TRBJ1-1; D possibly corresponds to TRBD1 (5 bases). Trimming removed 0 bases from V and 0 bases from J, with 14 bases in between. The length of the CDR3 is 17 residues. Germline CDR1 and CDR2: SGHDN and FVKESK. This CDR3 is CASSQDMGPLVNTEAFF. In nucleotides, the CDR3 is TGTGCCAGCAGCCAAGATATGGGGCCCCTGGTGAACACTGAAGCTTTCTTT.

V usage is TRBV27 and J usage is TRBJ2-5; the match to TRBD1 covers 8 bases. The germline V gene has CDR1 MNHEY and CDR2 SMNVEV (reference sequence). V dropped 3 bases and J dropped 2; count of bases not matched to a gene: 8. The CDR3 runs to 16 residues. This CDR3 is CASSLFSTGAQETQYF. DNA of the CDR3: TGTGCCAGCAGTTTGTTTTCGACAGGGGCACAAGAGACCCAGTACTTC.

In regard to this clone: Other DNA variants within this sample encode the same CDR3. The V call is TRBV4-1, the J call TRBJ2-1, with D tentatively TRBD1 or TRBD2 (5 bases each). Trimming took off 1 base at V and 0 bases at J, with 7 bases between the two ends. Germline CDR1 reads MGHRA; CDR2 reads YSYEKL. The CDR3 runs to 15 residues. CDR3 region: CASSQGGSSYNEQFF. The CDR3 bases are TGCGCCAGCAGCCAAGGGGGGAGCTCCTACAATGAGCAGTTCTTC.

V is TRBV7-9 and J is TRBJ1-2; no firm D call. CDR3 length: 14 amino acids. The V gene's germline CDR1 is SEHNR and CDR2 FQNEAQ (reference sequence). Trimming cost V 5 bases and J 0 bases, with 10 bases left between them. The CDR3 DNA reads as TGTGCCAGCAGCATAGTAACCTCTAACTATGGCTACACCTTC. Amino acid sequence: CASSIVTSNYGYTF.

The chain couples TRBV10-1 to TRBJ2-2; D may match TRBD1 or TRBD2 (5 bases each). Germline V gene sequence: CDR1 WNHNN, CDR2 SYGVQD (reference sequence). CDR3 length equals 14 residues. V lost 8 bases and J lost 0, with 10 bases in between. The chain's CDR3 is CASSEGPNTGELFF. The CDR3 coding sequence is TGCGCCAGCTCAGAGGGACCGAACACCGGGGAGCTGTTTTTT.

The rearrangement joins TRBV11-2 to TRBJ1-1; D uncertain. Germline V CDR1 and CDR2: SGHAT, FQNNGV. The CDR3 spans 11 residues. Trimming took off 5 bases at V and 7 bases at J, with 8 bases between the two ends. The CDR3 here is CASSRGREAFF. The CDR3 DNA follows: TGTGCCAGCAGCCGGGGTCGTGAAGCTTTCTTT.

This clone was counted a single time. This CDR3 is CASSVGTSGANNEQFF. The CDR3 bases are TGTGCCAGCAGTGTCGGGACTAGCGGGGCTAACAATGAGCAGTTCTTC. The chain couples TRBV27 to TRBJ2-1; 13 bases fit TRBD2. Germline CDR1 and CDR2: MNHEY and SMNVEV (reference sequence). V gave up 5 bases and J gave up 5 bases; unmatched junction bases: 6. CDR3 length equals 16 residues.

The rearrangement joins TRBV4-1 to TRBJ2-1; D tentatively fits TRBD1 or TRBD2 (6 bases each). The V and J ends lost 7 bases and 0 bases respectively, with 13 bases between them. Germline CDR1 and CDR2: MGHRA and YSYEKL. This CDR3 has 15 residues. The chain's CDR3 is CASKMRDTSYNEQFF. The CDR3 nucleotides are TGCGCCAGCAAAATGCGGGACACCTCCTACAATGAGCAGTTCTTC.

V and J are TRBV7-9 and TRBJ2-7; the match to TRBD2 covers 9 bases. Germline CDR1 and CDR2: SEHNR and FQNEAQ (reference sequence). This CDR3 comprises 15 residues. The V and J ends lost 5 bases and 2 bases, in that order; junction bases with no gene match: 7. Here the CDR3 DNA reads TGTGCCAGCAGCGAAGGGACTAGCAGAGCCTACGAGCAGTACTTC. It is translated as CASSEGTSRAYEQYF. The entire variable domain, with the rest obtained from reference TRBV7-9 and TRBJ2-7, is as follows: DTGVSQNPRHKITKRGQNVTFRCDPISEHNRLYWYRQTLGQGPEFLTYFQNEAQLEKSRLLSDRFSAERPKGSFSTLEIQRTEQGDSAMYLCASSEGTSRAYEQYFGPGTRLTVT.

The chain's CDR3 is CASSLIPAGGFTDTQYF. CDR3 nucleotide sequence: TGCGCCAGCAGCTTGATACCAGCGGGAGGGTTTACAGATACGCAGTATTTT. This sequence joins TRBV5-1 and TRBJ2-3; 10 nucleotides agree with TRBD2. The CDR3 is made up of 17 amino acids. The germline V gene has CDR1 SGHRS and CDR2 YFSETQ. The ends lost 1 base at V and 3 bases at J; junction bases unmatched: 8.

A word on this clone: The same CDR3 also results from other DNA sequences found in this sample. The chain has TRBV7-9 and TRBJ2-7; unclear D gene. V lost 0 bases to trimming and J lost 6 bases, with 6 bases between them. This CDR3 comprises 12 residues. CDR1 and CDR2 (germline): SEHNR, FQNEAQ (reference sequence). CDR3 region: CASSLASPEQYF. CDR3 DNA: TGTGCCAGCAGCTTAGCATCCCCCGAGCAGTACTTC.